This note documents a single T cell receptor beta chain sequence. Judged by its sample share, this clonotype qualifies as medium-sized (0.01 to 0.1%). This clone's antigen is unknown. One base away there is no much larger clone; base qualities are not given. Its CDR3 holds 12 amino acids, cysteine through phenylalanine. Only the CDR3 region is kept as DNA, spanning 36 bases read in frame from base 1. Trimming at the junction amounts to 5 bases on V and 4 bases on J, and the germline ends lie 11 bases apart. As encoded in the germline V gene, CDR1 is SQVTM while CDR2 is ANQGSEA. Reads for this sample came from an Illumina Genome Analyzer IIx. TCRdb reanalyzed the raw reads on its own, using fastp at Q25 for trimming and MiXCR for clone calling, and kept in-frame beta chains. Each CDR3 protein appears once, grouped with its most common genes and DNA. The sample yields 6,500 to 7,500 distinct CDR3 sequences; over 30% were counted once. The biggest ten clones account for around a fifth of the sample.

This record belongs to a study (dated by TCRdb to the early 2010s). Sequenced input: blood. Rearrangement joined TRBV29-1 to TRBJ2-5; a confident D gene designation cannot be given. This receptor was taken from a human donor. The CDR3 is CSVRRVGETQYF. The DNA sequence is TGCAGCGTTCGTAGGGTAGGAGAGACCCAGTACTTC.